These 14 T cell receptor beta chains were all obtained from the same sample, sequenced in a study of CD8 T cells in ankylosing spondylitis. TCRdb called the 5' RACE reads again in MiXCR, with one record for every CDR3 protein. This sample yields under 200,000 distinct CDR3 sequences, of which approximately 10% are seen a single time; around 29% belongs to the top ten. Sequenced: blood, either unsorted or a sorted T cell fraction (not recorded which). The receptors here all came from a male donor with ankylosing spondylitis or in good health (not recorded which).

This clonotype was detected only a few times. The V call is TRBV20-1, the J call TRBJ2-1; D remains unclear. The CDR3 has 13 residues. Germline loops: CDR1 DFQATT, CDR2 SNEGSKA (reference sequence). The V end was cut by 3 bases, the J end by 5 bases, with 11 bases between. CDR3 amino acids: CSARASSHNEQFF. The CDR3 region has the DNA TGCAGTGCTAGGGCTAGTTCCCACAATGAGCAGTTCTTC.

This chain links TRBV3-1 with TRBJ2-5, with 8 bases fitting TRBD1. The V gene's germline CDR1 is LGHDT and CDR2 YNNKEL (reference sequence). Germline trimming cut 4 bases from V and 3 bases from J; bases unmatched to any gene: 10. The CDR3 is 16 amino acids. The CDR3 spells CASSLPRGLGKETQYF. CDR3 nucleotide sequence: TGTGCCAGCAGCCTCCCCAGGGGGCTGGGTAAAGAGACCCAGTACTTC.

This clonotype was picked up a small number of times. The CDR3 nucleotides are TGTGCCAGCAGCCGAGGACGAGCAGACGAAAAACTGTTTTTT. The encoded protein is CASSRGRADEKLFF. The V and J genes are TRBV7-2 and TRBJ1-4; D uncertain. The CDR3 runs 14 residues. Trimming removed 5 bases from V and 8 bases from J, with 15 bases in between. Germline lookup yields CDR1 SGHTA and CDR2 FQGNSA.

This clonotype was counted ten times or more. The gene calls are TRBV27 and TRBJ2-3; tentatively, D is TRBD1 (6 bases). The germline CDR1 and CDR2 sequences are MNHEY and SMNVEV (reference sequence). The CDR3 runs 15 residues. Trimming took 5 bases from V and 1 from J, leaving 13 bases between them. The CDR3 DNA reads TGTGCCAGCAGTACGCGACAGGTTCGCACAGATACGCAGTATTTT. Encoded protein: CASSTRQVRTDTQYF.

With respect to this clonotype: A read error may be the cause here, since a much bigger clone is one base away. In this CDR3 the conserved last residue, phenylalanine or tryptophan, is missing, so a read error is likely. The V and J genes are TRBV3-1 and TRBJ2-1; D gene uncertain. The CDR3 is 15 amino acids. Germline V CDR1 and CDR2: LGHDT, YNNKEL (reference sequence). V gave up 0 bases and J gave up 5 bases, with 11 bases separating them. In DNA, the CDR3 is TGTGCCAGCAGCCAAGATTCCCGGACCCACAATGAGCAGTTCCTC. It yields the protein CASSQDSRTHNEQFL.

A word on this clonotype: A single base separates this from a much larger clone, so it may be a read error. The genes are TRBV4-3 and TRBJ2-7, with 8 bases matching TRBD1. The CDR3 spans 14 residues. Germline CDR1 is LGHNA and CDR2 is YSLEER. Here the CDR3 reads CASGQDRTGREQYF. CDR3 DNA: TGCGCCAGCGGCCAAGATCGGACAGGGCGGGAGCAGTACTTC.

In this sample, this clonotype turned up a few times. This chain links TRBV7-2 with TRBJ2-5; possible D gene TRBD1, 5 bases. The V and J ends lost 2 bases and 5 bases respectively, with 15 bases between them. Looked up from germline, CDR1 is SGHTA and CDR2 is FQGNSA. The CDR3 length is 15 residues. CDR3 protein: CASSLLGAIGETQYF. The CDR3 region has the DNA TGTGCCAGCAGCTTACTTGGGGCGATCGGGGAGACCCAGTACTTC.

This clonotype was picked up many times. V gene TRBV12-3 or TRBV12-4 combines with J gene TRBJ2-7, with a tentative D call TRBD1 (6 bases). Trimming removed 2 bases from V and 6 bases from J, with 11 bases in between. The CDR3 extends over 13 amino acids. Here the CDR3 reads CASSLQGMSEQYF. The DNA of the CDR3 is TGTGCCAGCAGTTTACAGGGGATGAGCGAGCAGTACTTC.

In its sample, this clonotype was seen a few times. CDR3 sequence (DNA): TGTGCCAGCAGCCCCTACCTGGACAACAATGAGCAGTTCTTC. Encoded protein: CASSPYLDNNEQFF. The chain employs TRBV14 and TRBJ2-1; weak D call: TRBD1 (5 bases). This CDR3 has 14 residues. With 4 bases removed from V and 5 bases from J, the gap between germline ends came to 12 bases. CDR1 and CDR2 from the germline V gene are SGHDN and FVKESK.

V is TRBV11-2 and J is TRBJ1-1, with 7 bases that match TRBD1. V lost 4 bases and J lost 3; bases outside the gene matches: 8. Germline V gene data show CDR1 as SGHAT and CDR2 as FQNNGV. The CDR3 runs 15 residues. The CDR3 sequence is CASSSWTGGHTEAFF. The CDR3 DNA reads TGTGCCAGCAGCTCGTGGACAGGAGGGCACACTGAAGCTTTCTTT.

At least ten counts were recorded for this clonotype. CDR3 in DNA: TGTGCCATCAGTGGGGACGGGCCCGAAGAGACCCAGTACTTC. Protein sequence: CAISGDGPEETQYF. V gene TRBV10-3 combines with J gene TRBJ2-5; D tentatively fits TRBD1 or TRBD2 (5 bases each). Germline loops: CDR1 ENHRY, CDR2 SYGVKD. Trimming stripped 4 bases from V and 3 bases from J, with 12 bases between. The CDR3 totals 14 residues.

This clonotype has only a few counts. This chain uses TRBV5-3 with TRBJ2-7; the D is unclear. TRBV5-3 is annotated as an ORF whose role is uncertain. Trimming removed 2 bases from V and 1 base from J, with 16 bases in between. The CDR3 is made up of 16 amino acids. The CDR3 DNA reads TGTGCCAGAAGCTTCGATGGGAACCCCGGGTCCTACGAGCAGTACTTC. This translates into CARSFDGNPGSYEQYF.

This clonotype has a count of ten or more. The V and J genes are TRBV9 and TRBJ1-6; maybe TRBD1 (5 bases). The CDR3 sequence is 18 residues long. V lost 0 bases, J lost 5 bases, and 18 bases lay in between. Germline loops: CDR1 SGDLS, CDR2 YYNGEE. CDR3: CASSVAPGDRSNNSPLHF. The CDR3 nucleotides read TGTGCCAGCAGCGTAGCTCCCGGGGACCGATCTAATAATTCACCCCTCCACTTT.

This clonotype was recorded at least ten times. CDR3 in amino acids: CASSLGLKAGELFF. CDR3 bases: TGCGCCAGCAGCCTTGGCCTAAAGGCCGGGGAGCTGTTTTTT. The rearrangement links TRBV4-3 to TRBJ2-2, with unresolved D. Germline-derived CDR1 and CDR2 are LGHNA and YSLEER. V lost 4 bases and J lost 6, with 12 bases in between. This CDR3 region has 14 residues.